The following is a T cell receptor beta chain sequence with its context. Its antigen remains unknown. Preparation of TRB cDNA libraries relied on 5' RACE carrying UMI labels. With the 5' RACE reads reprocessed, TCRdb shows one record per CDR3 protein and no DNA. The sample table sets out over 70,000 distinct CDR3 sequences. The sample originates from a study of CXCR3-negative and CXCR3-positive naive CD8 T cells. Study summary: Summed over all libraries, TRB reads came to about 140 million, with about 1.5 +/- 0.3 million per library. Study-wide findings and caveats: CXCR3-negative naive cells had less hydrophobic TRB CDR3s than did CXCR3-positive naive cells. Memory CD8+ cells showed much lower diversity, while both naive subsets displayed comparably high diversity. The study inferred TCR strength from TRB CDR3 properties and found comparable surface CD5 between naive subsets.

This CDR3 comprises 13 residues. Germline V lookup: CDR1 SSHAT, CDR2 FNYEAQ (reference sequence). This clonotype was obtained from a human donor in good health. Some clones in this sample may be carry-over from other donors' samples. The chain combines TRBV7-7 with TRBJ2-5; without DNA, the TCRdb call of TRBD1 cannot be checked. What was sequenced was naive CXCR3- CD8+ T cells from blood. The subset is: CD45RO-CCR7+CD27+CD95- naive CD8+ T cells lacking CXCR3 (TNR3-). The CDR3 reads CASSPWGGETQYF. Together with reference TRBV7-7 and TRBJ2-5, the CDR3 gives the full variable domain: GAGVSQSPRYKVTKRGQDVTLRCDPISSHATLYWYQQALGQGPEFLTYFNYEAQPDKSGLPSDRFSAERPEGSISTLTIQRTEQRDSAMYRCASSPWGGETQYFGPGTRLLVL.